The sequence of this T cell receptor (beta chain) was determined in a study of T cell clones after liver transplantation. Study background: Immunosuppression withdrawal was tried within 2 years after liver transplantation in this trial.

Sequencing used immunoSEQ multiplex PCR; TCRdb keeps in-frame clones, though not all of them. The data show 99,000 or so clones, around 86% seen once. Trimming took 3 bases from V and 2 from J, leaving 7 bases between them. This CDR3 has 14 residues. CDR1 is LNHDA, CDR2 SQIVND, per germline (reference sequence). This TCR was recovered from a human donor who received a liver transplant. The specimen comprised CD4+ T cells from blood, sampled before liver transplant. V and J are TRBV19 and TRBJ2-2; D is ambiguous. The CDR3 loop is CASSIAPNTGELFF. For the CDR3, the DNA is TGTGCCAGTAGTATCGCGCCTAACACCGGGGAGCTGTTTTTT. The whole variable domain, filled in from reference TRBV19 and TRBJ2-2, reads DGGITQSPKYLFRKEGQNVTLSCEQNLNHDAMYWYRQDPGQGLRLIYYSQIVNDFQKGDIAEGYSVSREKKESFPLTVTSAQKNPTAFYLCASSIAPNTGELFFGEGSRLTVL.